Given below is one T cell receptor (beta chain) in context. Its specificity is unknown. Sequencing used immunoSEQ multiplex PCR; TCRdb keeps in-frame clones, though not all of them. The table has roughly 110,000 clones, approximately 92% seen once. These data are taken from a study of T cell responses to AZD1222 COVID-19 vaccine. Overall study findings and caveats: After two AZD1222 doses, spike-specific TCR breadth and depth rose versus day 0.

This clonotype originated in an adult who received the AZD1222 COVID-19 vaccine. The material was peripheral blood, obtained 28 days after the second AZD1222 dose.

CDR3 coding DNA: TGTGCCAGCAGCCCCACCCAATCAAGTTTGTATGGCTACACCTTC. This codes for CASSPTQSSLYGYTF. J is TRBJ1-2 and V is TRBV7-6; D is uncertain. The germline V gene has CDR1 SGHVS and CDR2 FNYEAQ. The CDR3 is 15 residues long. V was cut by 5 bases and J by 5 bases, with 18 bases left in between. The full variable domain, its missing parts supplied by reference TRBV7-6 and TRBJ1-2, is GAGVSQSPRYKVTKRGQDVALRCDPISGHVSLYWYRQALGQGPEFLTYFNYEAQQDKSGLPNDRFSAERPEGSISTLTIQRTEQRDSAMYRCASSPTQSSLYGYTFGSGTRLTVV.